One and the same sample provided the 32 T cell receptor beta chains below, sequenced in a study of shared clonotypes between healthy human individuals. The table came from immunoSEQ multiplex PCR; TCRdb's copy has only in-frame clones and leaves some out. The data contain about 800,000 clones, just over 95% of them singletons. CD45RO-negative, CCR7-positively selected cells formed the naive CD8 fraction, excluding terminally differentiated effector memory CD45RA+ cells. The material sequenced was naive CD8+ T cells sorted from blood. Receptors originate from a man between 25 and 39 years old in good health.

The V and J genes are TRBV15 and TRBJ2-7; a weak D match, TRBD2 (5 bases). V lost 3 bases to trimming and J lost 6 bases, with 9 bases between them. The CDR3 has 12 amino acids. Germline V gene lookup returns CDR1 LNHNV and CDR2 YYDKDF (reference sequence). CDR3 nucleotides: TGTGCCACCAGCAGCTTAGGAGGCGAGCAGTACTTC. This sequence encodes CATSSLGGEQYF.

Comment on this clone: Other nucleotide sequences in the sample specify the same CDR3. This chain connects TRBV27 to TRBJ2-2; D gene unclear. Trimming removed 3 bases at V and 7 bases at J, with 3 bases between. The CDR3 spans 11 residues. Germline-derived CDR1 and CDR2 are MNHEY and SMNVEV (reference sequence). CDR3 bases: TGTGCCAGCAGTTTTGACGGGGAGCTGTTTTTT. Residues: CASSFDGELFF.

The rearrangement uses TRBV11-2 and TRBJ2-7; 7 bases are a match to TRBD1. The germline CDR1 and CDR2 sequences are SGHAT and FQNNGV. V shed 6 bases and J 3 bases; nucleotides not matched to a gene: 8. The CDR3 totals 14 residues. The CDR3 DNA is TGTGCCAGCAGGCATAGGGGACAGTACTACGAGCAGTACTTC. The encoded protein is CASRHRGQYYEQYF.

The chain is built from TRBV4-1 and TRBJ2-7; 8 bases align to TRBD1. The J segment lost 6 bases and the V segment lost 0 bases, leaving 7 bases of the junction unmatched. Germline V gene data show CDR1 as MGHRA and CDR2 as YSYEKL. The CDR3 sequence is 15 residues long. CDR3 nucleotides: TGCGCCAGCAGCCAAGATACCCAGGGGGCGGGCGAGCAGTACTTC. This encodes CASSQDTQGAGEQYF.

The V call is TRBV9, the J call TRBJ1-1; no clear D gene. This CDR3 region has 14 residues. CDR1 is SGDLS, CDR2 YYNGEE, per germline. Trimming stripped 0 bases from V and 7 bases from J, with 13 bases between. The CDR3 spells CASSVAHGLGEAFF. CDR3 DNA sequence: TGTGCCAGCAGCGTAGCCCACGGGCTGGGTGAAGCTTTCTTT.

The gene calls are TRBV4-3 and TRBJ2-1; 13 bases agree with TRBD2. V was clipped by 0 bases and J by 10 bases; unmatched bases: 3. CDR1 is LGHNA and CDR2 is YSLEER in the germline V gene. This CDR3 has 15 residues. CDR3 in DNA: TGCGCCAGCAGCCAAGATAGGACTAGCGGGAGAGAGCAGTTCTTC. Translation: CASSQDRTSGREQFF.

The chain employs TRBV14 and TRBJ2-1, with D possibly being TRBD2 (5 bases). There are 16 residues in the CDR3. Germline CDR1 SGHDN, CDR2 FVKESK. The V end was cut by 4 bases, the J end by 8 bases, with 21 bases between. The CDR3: CASSPSGPAFMYEQFF. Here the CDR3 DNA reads TGTGCCAGCAGCCCCAGCGGACCCGCCTTTATGTATGAGCAGTTCTTC.

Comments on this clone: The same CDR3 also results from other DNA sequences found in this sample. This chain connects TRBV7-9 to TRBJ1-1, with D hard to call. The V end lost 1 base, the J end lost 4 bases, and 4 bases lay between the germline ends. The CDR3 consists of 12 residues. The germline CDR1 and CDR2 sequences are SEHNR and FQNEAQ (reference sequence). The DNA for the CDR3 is TGTGCCAGCAGCTTAGGGTTCACTGAAGCTTTCTTT. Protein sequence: CASSLGFTEAFF.

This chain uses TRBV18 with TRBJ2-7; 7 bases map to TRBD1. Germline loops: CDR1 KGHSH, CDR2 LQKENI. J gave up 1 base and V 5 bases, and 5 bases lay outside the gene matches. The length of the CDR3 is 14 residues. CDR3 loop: CASSAGTESYEQYF. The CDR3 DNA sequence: TGTGCCAGCTCAGCCGGGACAGAATCCTACGAGCAGTACTTC.

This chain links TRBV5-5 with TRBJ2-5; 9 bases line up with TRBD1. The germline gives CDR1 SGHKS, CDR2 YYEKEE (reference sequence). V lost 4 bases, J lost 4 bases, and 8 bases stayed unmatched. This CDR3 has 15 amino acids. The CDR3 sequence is CASSGGGQGRETQYF. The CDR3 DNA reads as TGTGCCAGCAGCGGCGGGGGACAGGGAAGAGAGACCCAGTACTTC.

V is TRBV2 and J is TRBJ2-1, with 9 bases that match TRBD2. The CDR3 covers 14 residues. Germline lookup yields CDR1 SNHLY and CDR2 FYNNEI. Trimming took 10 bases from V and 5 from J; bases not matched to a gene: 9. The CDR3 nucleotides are TGTGCCACGCTTGCGAGCGGGAGGAACAATGAGCAGTTCTTC. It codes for CATLASGRNNEQFF.

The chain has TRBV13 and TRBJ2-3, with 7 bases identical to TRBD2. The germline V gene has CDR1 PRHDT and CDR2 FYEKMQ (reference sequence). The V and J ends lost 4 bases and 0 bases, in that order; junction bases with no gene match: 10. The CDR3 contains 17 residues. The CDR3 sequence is CASSSPGRRGSTDTQYF. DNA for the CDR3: TGTGCCAGCAGCTCCCCCGGGCGGCGGGGGAGCACAGATACGCAGTATTTT.

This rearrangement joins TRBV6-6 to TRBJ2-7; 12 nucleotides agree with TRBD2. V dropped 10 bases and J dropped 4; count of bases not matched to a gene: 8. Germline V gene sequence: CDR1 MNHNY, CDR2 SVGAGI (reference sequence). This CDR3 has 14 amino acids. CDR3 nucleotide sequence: TGTGCCACCGACGAACTAGCGGGGGGATACGAGCAGTACTTC. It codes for CATDELAGGYEQYF.

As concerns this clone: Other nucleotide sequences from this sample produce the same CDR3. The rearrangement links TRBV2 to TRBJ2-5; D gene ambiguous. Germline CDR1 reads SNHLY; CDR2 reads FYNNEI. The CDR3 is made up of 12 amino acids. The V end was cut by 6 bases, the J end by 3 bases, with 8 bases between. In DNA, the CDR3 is TGTGCCAGCAGCCCTTTAGAAGAGACCCAGTACTTC. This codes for CASSPLEETQYF.

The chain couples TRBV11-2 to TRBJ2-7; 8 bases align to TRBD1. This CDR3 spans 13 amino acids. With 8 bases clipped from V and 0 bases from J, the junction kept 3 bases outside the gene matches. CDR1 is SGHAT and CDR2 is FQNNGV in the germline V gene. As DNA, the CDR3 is TGTGCCAGCGCGACAGGGGACTCCTACGAGCAGTACTTC. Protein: CASATGDSYEQYF. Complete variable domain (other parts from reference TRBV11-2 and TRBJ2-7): EAGVAQSPRYKIIEKRQSVAFWCNPISGHATLYWYQQILGQGPKLLIQFQNNGVVDDSQLPKDRFSAERLKGVDSTLKIQPAKLEDSAVYLCASATGDSYEQYFGPGTRLTVT.

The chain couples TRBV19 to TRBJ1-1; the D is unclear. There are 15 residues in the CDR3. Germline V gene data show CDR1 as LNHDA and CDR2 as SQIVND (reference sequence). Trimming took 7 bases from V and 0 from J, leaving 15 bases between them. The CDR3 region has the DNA TGTGCCAGTACGATGATTGTGGGTATGAACACTGAAGCTTTCTTT. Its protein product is CASTMIVGMNTEAFF. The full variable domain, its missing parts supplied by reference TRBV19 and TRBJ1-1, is DGGITQSPKYLFRKEGQNVTLSCEQNLNHDAMYWYRQDPGQGLRLIYYSQIVNDFQKGDIAEGYSVSREKKESFPLTVTSAQKNPTAFYLCASTMIVGMNTEAFFGQGTRLTVV.

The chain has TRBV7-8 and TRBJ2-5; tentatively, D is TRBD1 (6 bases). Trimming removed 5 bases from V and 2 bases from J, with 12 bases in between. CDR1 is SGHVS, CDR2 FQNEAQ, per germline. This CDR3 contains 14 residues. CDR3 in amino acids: CASSRTEEQETQYF. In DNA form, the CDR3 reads TGTGCCAGCAGCCGGACAGAAGAACAAGAGACCCAGTACTTC.

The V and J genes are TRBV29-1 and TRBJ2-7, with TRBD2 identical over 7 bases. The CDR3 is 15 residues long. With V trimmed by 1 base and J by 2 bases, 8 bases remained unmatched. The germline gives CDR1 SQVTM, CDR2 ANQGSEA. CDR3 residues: CSVEGQGREAYEQYF. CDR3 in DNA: TGCAGCGTTGAAGGGCAGGGTCGGGAGGCCTACGAGCAGTACTTC.

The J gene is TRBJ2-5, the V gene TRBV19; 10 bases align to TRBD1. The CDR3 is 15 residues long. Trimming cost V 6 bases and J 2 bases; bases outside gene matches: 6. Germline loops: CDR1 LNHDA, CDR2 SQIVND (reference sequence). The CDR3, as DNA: TGTGCCAGTAGGGGGGACAGGGGAGATCAAGAGACCCAGTACTTC. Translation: CASRGDRGDQETQYF.

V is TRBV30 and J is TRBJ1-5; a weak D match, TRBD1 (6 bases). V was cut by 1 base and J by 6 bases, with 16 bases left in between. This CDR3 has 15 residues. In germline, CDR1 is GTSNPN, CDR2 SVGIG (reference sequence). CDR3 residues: CAWSEGGGGGQPQHF. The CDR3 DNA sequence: TGTGCCTGGAGTGAGGGCGGGGGGGGCGGTCAGCCCCAGCATTTT.

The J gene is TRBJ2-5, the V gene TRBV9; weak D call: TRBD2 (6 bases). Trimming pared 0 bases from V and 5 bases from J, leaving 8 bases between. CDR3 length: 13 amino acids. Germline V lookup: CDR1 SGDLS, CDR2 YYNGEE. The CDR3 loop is CASSVGRGETQYF. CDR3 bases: TGTGCCAGCAGCGTAGGGAGGGGCGAGACCCAGTACTTC.

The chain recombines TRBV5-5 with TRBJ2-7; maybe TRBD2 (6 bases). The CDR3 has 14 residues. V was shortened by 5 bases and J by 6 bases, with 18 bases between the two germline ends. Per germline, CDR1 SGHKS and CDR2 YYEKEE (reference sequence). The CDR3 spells CASRAWEAGSEQYF. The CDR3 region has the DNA TGTGCCAGCAGGGCATGGGAAGCCGGGAGCGAGCAGTACTTC. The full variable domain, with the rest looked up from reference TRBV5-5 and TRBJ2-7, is DAGVTQSPTHLIKTRGQQVTLRCSPISGHKSVSWYQQVLGQGPQFIFQYYEKEERGRGNFPDRFSARQFPNYSSELNVNALLLGDSALYLCASRAWEAGSEQYFGPGTRLTVT.

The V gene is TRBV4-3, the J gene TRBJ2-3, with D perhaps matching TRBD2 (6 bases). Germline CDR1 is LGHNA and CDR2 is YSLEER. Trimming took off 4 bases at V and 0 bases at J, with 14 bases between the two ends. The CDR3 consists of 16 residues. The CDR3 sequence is CASSRMSGLSTDTQYF. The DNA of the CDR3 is TGCGCCAGCAGCCGGATGAGCGGGCTTAGCACAGATACGCAGTATTTT.

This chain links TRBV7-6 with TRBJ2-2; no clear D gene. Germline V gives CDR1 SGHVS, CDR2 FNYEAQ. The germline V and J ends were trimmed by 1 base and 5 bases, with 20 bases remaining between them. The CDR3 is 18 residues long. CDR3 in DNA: TGTGCCAGCAGCTTAGTTTCTGGCCGTTCAGTGGAAACCGGGGAGCTGTTTTTT. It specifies CASSLVSGRSVETGELFF.

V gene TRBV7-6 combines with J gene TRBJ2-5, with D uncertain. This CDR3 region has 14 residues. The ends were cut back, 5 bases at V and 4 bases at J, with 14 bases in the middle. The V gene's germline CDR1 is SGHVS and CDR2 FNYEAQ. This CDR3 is CASSPPRFGETQYF. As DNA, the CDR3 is TGTGCCAGCAGCCCCCCCCGGTTTGGAGAGACCCAGTACTTC.

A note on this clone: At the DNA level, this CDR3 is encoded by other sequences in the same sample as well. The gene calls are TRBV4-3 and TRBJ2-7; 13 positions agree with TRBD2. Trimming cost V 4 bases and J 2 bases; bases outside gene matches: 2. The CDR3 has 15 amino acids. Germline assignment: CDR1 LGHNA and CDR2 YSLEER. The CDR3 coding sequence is TGCGCCAGCAGCCCCGGACTAGCGGGAGCCTACGAGCAGTACTTC. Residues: CASSPGLAGAYEQYF.

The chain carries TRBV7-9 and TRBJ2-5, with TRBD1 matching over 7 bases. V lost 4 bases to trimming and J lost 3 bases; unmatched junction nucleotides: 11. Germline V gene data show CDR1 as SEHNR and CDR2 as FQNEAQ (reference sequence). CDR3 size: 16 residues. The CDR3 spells CASSSYWTGEEETQYF. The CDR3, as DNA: TGTGCCAGCAGCTCCTACTGGACAGGCGAAGAAGAGACCCAGTACTTC. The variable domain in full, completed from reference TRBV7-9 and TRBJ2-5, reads DTGVSQNPRHKITKRGQNVTFRCDPISEHNRLYWYRQTLGQGPEFLTYFQNEAQLEKSRLLSDRFSAERPKGSFSTLEIQRTEQGDSAMYLCASSSYWTGEEETQYFGPGTRLLVL.

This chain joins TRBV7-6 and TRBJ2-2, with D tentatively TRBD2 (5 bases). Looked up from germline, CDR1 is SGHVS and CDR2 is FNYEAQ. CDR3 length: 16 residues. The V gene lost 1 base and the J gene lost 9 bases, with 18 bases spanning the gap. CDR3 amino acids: CASSLGLSPGTWELFF. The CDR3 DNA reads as TGTGCCAGCAGCTTAGGACTATCCCCGGGAACCTGGGAGCTGTTTTTT.

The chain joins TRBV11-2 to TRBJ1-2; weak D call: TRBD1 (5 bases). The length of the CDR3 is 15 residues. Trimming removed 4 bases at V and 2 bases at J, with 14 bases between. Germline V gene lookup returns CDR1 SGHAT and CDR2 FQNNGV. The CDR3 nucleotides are TGTGCCAGCAGCTCCCGGGACTCATGGAACTATGGCTACACCTTC. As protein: CASSSRDSWNYGYTF.

The CDR3 region is CASRDRTEPNQPQHF. CDR3 sequence (DNA): TGTGCCAGCAGAGACCGGACAGAGCCCAATCAGCCCCAGCATTTT. V is TRBV2 and J is TRBJ1-5, with TRBD1 as a possible D gene (6 bases). Trimming cost V 6 bases and J 3 bases, with 15 bases left between them. CDR1 is SNHLY, CDR2 FYNNEI, per germline. There are 15 residues in the CDR3.

CDR3 residues: CASSPLGNEQFF. In DNA, the CDR3 is TGTGCCAGCAGCCCACTAGGGAATGAGCAGTTCTTC. J is TRBJ2-1 and V is TRBV6-5; tentative D call: TRBD2 (5 bases). CDR1 is MNHEY, CDR2 SVGAGI, per germline. CDR3 length equals 12 residues. V was pared by 6 bases and J by 7 bases, with 10 bases between.

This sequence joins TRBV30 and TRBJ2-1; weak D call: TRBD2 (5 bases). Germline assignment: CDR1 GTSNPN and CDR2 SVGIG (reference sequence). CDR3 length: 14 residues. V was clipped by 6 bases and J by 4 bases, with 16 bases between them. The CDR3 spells CACTPPSGYNEQFF. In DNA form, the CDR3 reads TGTGCCTGCACCCCCCCCTCGGGATACAATGAGCAGTTCTTC.